The T cell receptor (beta chain) described here comes from a study of CD8 T cells in Susac syndrome. The CDR3 covers 22 residues. Germline lookup yields CDR1 SGHAT and CDR2 FQNNGV. The J segment lost 3 bases and the V segment lost 3 bases, leaving 23 bases of the junction unmatched. When the RNA was reverse transcribed, random hexamers were used with an input of about 0.5 to 1 ug. An immunoSEQ multiplex PCR amplified TCR beta CDR3 over 54 Vbeta and 13 Jbeta. In TCRdb, the immunoSEQ multiplex PCR reads were re-called with MiXCR into one record per CDR3 protein. The profile shows a few hundred thousand distinct CDR3 sequences, roughly 84% of them singletons. The multiple sclerosis control group was made up of treatment-naive patients with stable or active relapsing-remitting disease. It was negative isolation that provided the CD8+ and CD4+ T cells, whereas TEMRA cells were enriched by FACS.

The V gene is TRBV11-2, the J gene TRBJ2-3; 11 bases fit TRBD2. The sequence came from a human donor with multiple sclerosis. Sequences were obtained from CD8+ T cells from PBMCs. CDR3 nucleotide sequence: TGTGCCAGCAGCTTTAGTAGCCCCTTCTTAGCGGGAGGGCCTTTAGAAACAGATACGCAGTATTTT. Its protein product is CASSFSSPFLAGGPLETDTQYF.